This T cell receptor beta chain was obtained from a study of T cell repertoires in cytomegalovirus infection. For the study at large: The authors relied on CMV epitopes, both recently identified HLA-C-restricted and well-studied HLA-B-restricted. In public TCR beta signatures, there were indications of both CMV infection and matching HLA type.

MiXCR, applied by TCRdb to the reads, yields one record per CDR3 protein. The sample lists some 590,000 distinct CDR3 sequences, approximately 40% occurring once. V was trimmed by 4 bases and J by 0 bases, leaving 19 bases between them. This CDR3 spans 18 amino acids. Germline CDR1 reads LNHNV; CDR2 reads YYDKDF (reference sequence). Study-wide points: The cumulative frequency of public TCR beta families identified carriers of CMV plus the relevant HLA. There were HLA-C-restricted CMV-specific TCR beta clonotypes dominating the ex vivo response.

A few counts support this clonotype. Antigen specificity is unknown. This TCR was recovered from a human donor in good health (CMV status not recorded). Some clones in this sample may be carry-over from other donors' samples. This chain connects TRBV15 to TRBJ1-5; no reliable D call. The sequences come from cultured PBMCs, collected from culture after CMV antigen stimulation. This CDR3 reads CATSTPGKIGYSNQPQHF. The CDR3 DNA follows: TGTGCCACCAGCACCCCTGGGAAGATTGGGTATAGCAATCAGCCCCAGCATTTT.